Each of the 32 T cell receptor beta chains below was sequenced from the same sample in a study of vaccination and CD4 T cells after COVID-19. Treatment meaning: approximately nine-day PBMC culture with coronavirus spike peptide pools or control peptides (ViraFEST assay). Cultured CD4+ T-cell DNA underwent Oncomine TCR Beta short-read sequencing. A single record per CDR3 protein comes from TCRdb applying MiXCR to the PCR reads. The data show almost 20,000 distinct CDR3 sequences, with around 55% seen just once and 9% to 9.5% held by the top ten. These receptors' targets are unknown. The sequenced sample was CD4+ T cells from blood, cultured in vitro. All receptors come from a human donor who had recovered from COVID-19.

CDR3 in amino acids: CASRFDGTLYEQYF. The DNA of the CDR3 is TGTGCCAGCAGGTTTGACGGGACCCTCTACGAGCAGTACTTC. The V and J genes are TRBV6-2 or TRBV6-3 and TRBJ2-7; either TRBD1 or TRBD2 may fit D (5 bases each). Germline V gene sequence: CDR1 MNHEY, CDR2 SVGEGT. The CDR3 sequence is 14 residues long. Trimming took off 6 bases at V and 3 bases at J, with 15 bases between the two ends.

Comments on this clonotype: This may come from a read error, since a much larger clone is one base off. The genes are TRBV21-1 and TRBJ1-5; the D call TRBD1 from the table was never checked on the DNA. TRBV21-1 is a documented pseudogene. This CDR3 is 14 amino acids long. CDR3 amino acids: CASRRTGGNQPQHF. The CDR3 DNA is TGTGCCAGCAGGCGGACAGGAGGCAATCAGCCCCAGCATTTT.

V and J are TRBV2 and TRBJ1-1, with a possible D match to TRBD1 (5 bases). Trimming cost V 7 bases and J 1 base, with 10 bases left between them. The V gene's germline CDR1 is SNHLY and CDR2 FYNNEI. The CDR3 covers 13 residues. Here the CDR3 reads CASNRQKNTEAFF. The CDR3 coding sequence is TGTGCCAGCAATAGACAGAAGAACACTGAAGCTTTCTTT.

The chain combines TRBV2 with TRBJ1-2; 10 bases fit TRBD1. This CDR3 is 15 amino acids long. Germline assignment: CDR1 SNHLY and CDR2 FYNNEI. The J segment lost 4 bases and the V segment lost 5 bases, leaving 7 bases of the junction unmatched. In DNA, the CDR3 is TGTGCCAGCAGTATGGGGACAGGGGAAGGCTATGGCTACACCTTC. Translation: CASSMGTGEGYGYTF.

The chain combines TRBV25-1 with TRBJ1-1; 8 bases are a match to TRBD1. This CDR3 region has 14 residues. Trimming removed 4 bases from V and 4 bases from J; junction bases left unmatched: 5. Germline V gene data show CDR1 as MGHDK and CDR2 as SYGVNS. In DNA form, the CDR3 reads TGTGCCAGCAGTGCGGACAGGGTGGGCACTGAAGCTTTCTTT. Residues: CASSADRVGTEAFF. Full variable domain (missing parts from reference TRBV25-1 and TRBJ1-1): EADIYQTPRYLVIGTGKKITLECSQTMGHDKMYWYQQDPGMELHLIHYSYGVNSTEKGDLSSESTVSRIRTEHFPLTLESARPSHTSQYLCASSADRVGTEAFFGQGTRLTVV.

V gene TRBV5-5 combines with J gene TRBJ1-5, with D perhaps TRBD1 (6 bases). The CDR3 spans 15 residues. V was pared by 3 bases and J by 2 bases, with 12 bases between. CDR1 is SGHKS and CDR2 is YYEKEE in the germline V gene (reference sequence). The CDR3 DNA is TGTGCCAGCAGCTCGGACAGAAGGGGCAATCAGCCCCAGCATTTT. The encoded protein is CASSSDRRGNQPQHF.

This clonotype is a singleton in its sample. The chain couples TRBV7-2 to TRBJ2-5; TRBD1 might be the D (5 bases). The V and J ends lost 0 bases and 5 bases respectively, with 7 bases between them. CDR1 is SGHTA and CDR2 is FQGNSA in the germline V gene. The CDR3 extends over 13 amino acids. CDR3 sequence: CASSLARAETQYF. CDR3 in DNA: TGTGCCAGCAGCTTAGCCAGGGCTGAGACCCAGTACTTC.

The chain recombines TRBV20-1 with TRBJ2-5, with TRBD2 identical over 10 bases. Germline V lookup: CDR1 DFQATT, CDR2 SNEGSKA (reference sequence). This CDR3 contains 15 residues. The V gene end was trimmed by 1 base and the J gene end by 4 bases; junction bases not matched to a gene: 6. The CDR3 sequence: CSARVPSGSRETQYF. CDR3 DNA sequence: TGCAGTGCTAGAGTGCCTAGCGGGAGTCGAGAGACCCAGTACTTC.

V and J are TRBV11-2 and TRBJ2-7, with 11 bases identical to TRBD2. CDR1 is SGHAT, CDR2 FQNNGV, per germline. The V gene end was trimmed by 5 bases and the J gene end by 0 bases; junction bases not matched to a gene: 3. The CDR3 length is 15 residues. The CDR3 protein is CASSLTSGTSYEQYF. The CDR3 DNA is TGTGCCAGCAGCCTGACTAGCGGGACCTCCTACGAGCAGTACTTC. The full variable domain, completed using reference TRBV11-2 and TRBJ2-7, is EAGVAQSPRYKIIEKRQSVAFWCNPISGHATLYWYQQILGQGPKLLIQFQNNGVVDDSQLPKDRFSAERLKGVDSTLKIQPAKLEDSAVYLCASSLTSGTSYEQYFGPGTRLTVT.

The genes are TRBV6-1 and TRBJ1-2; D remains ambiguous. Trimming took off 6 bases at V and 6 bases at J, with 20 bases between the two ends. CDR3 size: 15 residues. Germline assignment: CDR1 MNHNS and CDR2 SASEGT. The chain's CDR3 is CASSPPTWRGNGYTF. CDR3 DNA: TGTGCCAGCAGCCCCCCTACCTGGAGAGGGAATGGCTACACCTTC.

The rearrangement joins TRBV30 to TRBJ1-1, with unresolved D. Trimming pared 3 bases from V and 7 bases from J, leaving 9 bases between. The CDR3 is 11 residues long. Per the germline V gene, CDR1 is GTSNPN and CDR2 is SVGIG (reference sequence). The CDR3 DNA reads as TGTGCCTGGAGACGGAGATTTGAAGCTTTCTTT. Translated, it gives CAWRRRFEAFF.

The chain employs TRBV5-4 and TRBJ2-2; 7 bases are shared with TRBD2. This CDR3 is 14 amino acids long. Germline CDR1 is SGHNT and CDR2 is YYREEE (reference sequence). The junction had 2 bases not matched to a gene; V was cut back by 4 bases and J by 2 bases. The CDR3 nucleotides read TGTGCCAGCAGCCCGGGAGGCAACACCGGGGAGCTGTTTTTT. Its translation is CASSPGGNTGELFF.

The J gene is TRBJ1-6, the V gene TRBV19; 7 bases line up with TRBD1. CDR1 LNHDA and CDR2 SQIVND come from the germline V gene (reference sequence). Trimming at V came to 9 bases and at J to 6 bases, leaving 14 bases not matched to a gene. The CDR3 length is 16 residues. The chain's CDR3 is CASPKSWTGRNSPLHF. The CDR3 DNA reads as TGTGCCAGCCCTAAATCATGGACAGGACGTAATTCACCCCTCCACTTT.

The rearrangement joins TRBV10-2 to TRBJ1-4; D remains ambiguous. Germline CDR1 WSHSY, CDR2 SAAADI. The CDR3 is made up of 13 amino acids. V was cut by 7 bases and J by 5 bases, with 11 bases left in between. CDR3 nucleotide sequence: TGCGCCAGCATAGTTAGCCGGAATGAAAAACTGTTTTTT. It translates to CASIVSRNEKLFF.

The CDR3 loop reads CAIKGQSYEQYF. In nucleotides, the CDR3 is TGTGCCATCAAGGGCCAATCCTACGAGCAGTACTTC. The V gene is TRBV10-3, the J gene TRBJ2-7; no reliable D call. The CDR3 runs to 12 residues. Trimming stripped 7 bases from V and 1 base from J, with 8 bases between. CDR1 and CDR2 (germline): ENHRY, SYGVKD.

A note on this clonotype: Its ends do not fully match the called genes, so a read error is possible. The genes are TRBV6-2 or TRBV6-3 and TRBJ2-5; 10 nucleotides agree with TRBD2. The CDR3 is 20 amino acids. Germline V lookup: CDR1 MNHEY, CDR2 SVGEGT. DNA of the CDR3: TGTGCCAGCAGATACTCAGGAAGGACTAGCGGCCCTGTCGCCCAAGAGACCCAGTACTTC. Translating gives CASRYSGRTSGPVAQETQYF.

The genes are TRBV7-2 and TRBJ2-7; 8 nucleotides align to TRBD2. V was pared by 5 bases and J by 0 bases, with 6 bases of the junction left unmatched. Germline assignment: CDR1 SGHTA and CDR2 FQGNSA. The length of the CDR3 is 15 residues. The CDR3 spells CASSQLAETSYEQYF. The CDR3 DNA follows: TGTGCCAGCAGCCAACTAGCGGAAACCTCCTACGAGCAGTACTTC.

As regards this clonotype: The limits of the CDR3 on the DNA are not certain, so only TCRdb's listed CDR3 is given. The CDR3 reads CISVPEARSLGYTF. The chain couples TRBV7-5 to TRBJ1-2. TRBV7-5 is deemed a pseudogene. The length of the CDR3 is 14 amino acids, counting both ends.

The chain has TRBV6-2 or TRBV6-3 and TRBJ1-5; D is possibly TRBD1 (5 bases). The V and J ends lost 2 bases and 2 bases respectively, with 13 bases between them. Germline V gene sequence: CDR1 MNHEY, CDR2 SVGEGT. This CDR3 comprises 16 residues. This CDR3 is CASSYGDSYGNQPQHF. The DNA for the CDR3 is TGTGCCAGCAGTTACGGTGACAGTTACGGCAATCAGCCCCAGCATTTT.

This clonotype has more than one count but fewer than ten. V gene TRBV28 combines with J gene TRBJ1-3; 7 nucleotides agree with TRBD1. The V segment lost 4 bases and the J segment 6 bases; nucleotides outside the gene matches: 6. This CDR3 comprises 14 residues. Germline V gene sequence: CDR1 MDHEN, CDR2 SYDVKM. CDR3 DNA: TGTGCCAGCAGTTCACAGGGGATCGTAAACACCATATATTTT. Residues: CASSSQGIVNTIYF.

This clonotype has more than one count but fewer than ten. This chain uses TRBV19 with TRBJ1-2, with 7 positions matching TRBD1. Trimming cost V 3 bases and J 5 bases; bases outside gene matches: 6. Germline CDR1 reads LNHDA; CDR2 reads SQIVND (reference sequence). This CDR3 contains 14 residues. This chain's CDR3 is CASSILGQKYGYTF. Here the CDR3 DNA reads TGTGCCAGTAGTATTCTGGGACAGAAGTATGGCTACACCTTC.

CDR3 nucleotides: TGTGCCAGCAATGCAGGGGGGGCGGGATCCCTAGAGACCCAGTACTTC. Translation gives CASNAGGAGSLETQYF. The J gene is TRBJ2-5, the V gene TRBV6-2 or TRBV6-3; D may be TRBD1 or TRBD2 (7 bases each). Germline V gives CDR1 MNHEY, CDR2 SVGEGT. V lost 7 bases, J lost 4 bases, and 22 bases lay in between. CDR3 length: 16 amino acids.

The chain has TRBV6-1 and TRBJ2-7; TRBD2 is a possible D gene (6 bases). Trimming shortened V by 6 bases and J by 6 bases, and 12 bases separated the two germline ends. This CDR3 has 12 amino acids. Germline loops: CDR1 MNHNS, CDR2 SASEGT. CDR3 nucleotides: TGTGCCAGCAGACCAGGAGGGTTCGAGCAGTACTTC. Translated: CASRPGGFEQYF.

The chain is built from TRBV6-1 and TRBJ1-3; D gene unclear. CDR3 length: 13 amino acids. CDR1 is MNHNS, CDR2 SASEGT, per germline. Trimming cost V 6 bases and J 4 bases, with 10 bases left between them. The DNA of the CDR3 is TGTGCCAGCAGATCAGGACGGGGAAACACCATATATTTT. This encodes CASRSGRGNTIYF.

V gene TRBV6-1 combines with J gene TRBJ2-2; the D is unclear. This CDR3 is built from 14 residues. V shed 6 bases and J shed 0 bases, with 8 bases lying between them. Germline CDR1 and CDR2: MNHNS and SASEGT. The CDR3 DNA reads TGTGCCAGCAGGGGCTACCCGAACACCGGGGAGCTGTTTTTT. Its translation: CASRGYPNTGELFF.

CDR3 in amino acids: CASSTAQEGETQYF. In DNA form, the CDR3 reads TGTGCCAGCAGCACGGCACAGGAGGGAGAGACCCAGTACTTC. The chain employs TRBV11-3 and TRBJ2-5; perhaps TRBD2 as D (6 bases). The V end was cut by 5 bases, the J end by 4 bases, with 14 bases between. The V gene's germline CDR1 is SGHNT and CDR2 YENEEA. The CDR3 length is 14 residues.

The CDR3: CASSSNSGNSPLHF. The CDR3 DNA reads as TGTGCCAGCAGCTCCAATTCGGGGAATTCACCCCTCCACTTT. The chain couples TRBV11-2 to TRBJ1-6; no clear D. The CDR3 spans 14 residues. CDR1 SGHAT and CDR2 FQNNGV come from the germline V gene. V lost 4 bases and J lost 7, with 11 bases in between.

This chain's CDR3 is CASSNRVDNSPLHF. The CDR3 coding sequence is TGTGCCAGCAGCAACCGGGTCGATAATTCACCCCTCCACTTT. V gene TRBV11-2 combines with J gene TRBJ1-6; D not certain. The CDR3 length is 14 residues. Germline V gene data show CDR1 as SGHAT and CDR2 as FQNNGV. V shed 5 bases and J shed 5 bases, with 10 bases lying between them.

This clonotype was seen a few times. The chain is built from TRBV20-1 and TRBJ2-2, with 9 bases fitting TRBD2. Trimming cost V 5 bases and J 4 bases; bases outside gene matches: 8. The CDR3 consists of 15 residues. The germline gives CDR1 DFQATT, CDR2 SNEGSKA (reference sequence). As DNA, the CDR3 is TGCAGTGCTGGACCTAGCGGGACCGGCACCGGGGAGCTGTTTTTT. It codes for CSAGPSGTGTGELFF.

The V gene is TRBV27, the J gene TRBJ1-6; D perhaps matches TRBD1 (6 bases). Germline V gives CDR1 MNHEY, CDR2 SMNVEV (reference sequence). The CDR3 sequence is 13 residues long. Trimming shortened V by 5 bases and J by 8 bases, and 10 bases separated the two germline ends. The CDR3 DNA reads TGTGCCAGCAGTGACAGGAATGATTCACCCCTCCACTTT. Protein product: CASSDRNDSPLHF.

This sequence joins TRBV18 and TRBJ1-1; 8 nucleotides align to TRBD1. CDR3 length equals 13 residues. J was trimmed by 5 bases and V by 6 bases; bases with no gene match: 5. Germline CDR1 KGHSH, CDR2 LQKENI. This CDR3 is CASSPGQATEAFF. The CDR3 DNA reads TGTGCCAGCTCCCCGGGACAGGCAACTGAAGCTTTCTTT.

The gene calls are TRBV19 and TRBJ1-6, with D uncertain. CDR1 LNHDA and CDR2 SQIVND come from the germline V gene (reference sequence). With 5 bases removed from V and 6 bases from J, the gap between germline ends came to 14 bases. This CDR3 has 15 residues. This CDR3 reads CASSVQRSGNSPLHF. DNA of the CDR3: TGTGCCAGTAGTGTACAGCGGTCGGGTAATTCACCCCTCCACTTT.